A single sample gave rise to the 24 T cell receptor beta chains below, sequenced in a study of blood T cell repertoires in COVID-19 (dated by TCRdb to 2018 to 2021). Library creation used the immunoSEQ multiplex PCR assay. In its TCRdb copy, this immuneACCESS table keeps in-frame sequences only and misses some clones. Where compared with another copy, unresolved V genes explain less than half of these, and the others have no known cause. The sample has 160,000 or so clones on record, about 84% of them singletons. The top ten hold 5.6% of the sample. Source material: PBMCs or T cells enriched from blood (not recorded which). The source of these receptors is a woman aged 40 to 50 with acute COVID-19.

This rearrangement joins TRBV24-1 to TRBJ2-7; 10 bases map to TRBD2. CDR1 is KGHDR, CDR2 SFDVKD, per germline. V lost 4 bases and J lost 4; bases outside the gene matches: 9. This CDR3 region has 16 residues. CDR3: CATSDPLAGMDYEQYV. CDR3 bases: TGTGCCACCAGTGACCCACTAGCGGGGATGGATTACGAGCAGTACGTC.

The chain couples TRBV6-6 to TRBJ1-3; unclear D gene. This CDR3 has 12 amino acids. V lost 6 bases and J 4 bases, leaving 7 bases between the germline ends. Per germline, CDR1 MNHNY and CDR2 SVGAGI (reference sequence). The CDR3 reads CASSPLGNTIYF. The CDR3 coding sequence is TGTGCCAGCAGCCCACTAGGAAACACCATATATTTT.

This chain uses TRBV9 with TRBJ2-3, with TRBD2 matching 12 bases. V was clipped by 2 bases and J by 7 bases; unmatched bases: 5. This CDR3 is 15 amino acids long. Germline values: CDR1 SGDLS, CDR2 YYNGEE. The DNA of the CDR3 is TGTGCCAGCAGCGTTTCAGGGACTAGCGGGTATACGCAGTATTTT. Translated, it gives CASSVSGTSGYTQYF.

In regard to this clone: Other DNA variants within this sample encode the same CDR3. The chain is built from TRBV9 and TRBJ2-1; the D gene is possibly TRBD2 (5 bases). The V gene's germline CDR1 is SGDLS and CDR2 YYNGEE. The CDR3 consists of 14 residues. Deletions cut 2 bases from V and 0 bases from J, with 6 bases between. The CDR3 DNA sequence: TGTGCCAGCAGCGTCGGAGGCTCCTACAATGAGCAGTTCTTC. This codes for CASSVGGSYNEQFF.

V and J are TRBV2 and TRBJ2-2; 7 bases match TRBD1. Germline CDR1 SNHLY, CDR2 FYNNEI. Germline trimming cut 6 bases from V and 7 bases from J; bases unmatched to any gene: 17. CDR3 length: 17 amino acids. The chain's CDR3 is CASSVRQGISLSGELFF. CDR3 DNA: TGTGCCAGCAGCGTTAGACAGGGAATTAGTTTGAGCGGGGAGCTGTTTTTT.

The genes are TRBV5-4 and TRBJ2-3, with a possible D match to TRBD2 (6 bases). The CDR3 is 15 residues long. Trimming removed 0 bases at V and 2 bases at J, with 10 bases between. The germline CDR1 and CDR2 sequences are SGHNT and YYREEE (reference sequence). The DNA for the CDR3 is TGTGCCAGCAGCTTGGCCGGGGGTCCCACAGATACGCAGTATTTT. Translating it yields CASSLAGGPTDTQYF.

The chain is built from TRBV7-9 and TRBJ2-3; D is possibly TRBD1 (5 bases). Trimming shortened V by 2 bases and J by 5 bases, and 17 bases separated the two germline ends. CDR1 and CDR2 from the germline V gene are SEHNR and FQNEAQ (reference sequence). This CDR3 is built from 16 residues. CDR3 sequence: CASSLRQGGTGDTQYF. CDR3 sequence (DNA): TGTGCCAGCAGCTTACGGCAGGGTGGTACGGGAGATACGCAGTATTTT.

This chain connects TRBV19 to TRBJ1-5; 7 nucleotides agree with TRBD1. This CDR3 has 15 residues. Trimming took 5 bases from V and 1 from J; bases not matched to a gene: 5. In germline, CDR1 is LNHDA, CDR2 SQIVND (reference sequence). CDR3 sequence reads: CASSPDRVSNQPQHF. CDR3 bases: TGTGCCAGTAGTCCCGACAGGGTAAGCAATCAGCCCCAGCATTTT.

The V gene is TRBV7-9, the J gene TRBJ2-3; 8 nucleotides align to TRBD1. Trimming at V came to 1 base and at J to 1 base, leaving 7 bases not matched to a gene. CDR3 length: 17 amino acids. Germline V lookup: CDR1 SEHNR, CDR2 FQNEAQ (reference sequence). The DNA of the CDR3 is TGTGCCAGCAGCTTAGGCGCAGGGGGCGAAGGCACAGATACGCAGTATTTT. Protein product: CASSLGAGGEGTDTQYF.

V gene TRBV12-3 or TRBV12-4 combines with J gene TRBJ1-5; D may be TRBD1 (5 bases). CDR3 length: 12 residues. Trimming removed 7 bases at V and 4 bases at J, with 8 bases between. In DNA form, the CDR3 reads TGTGCCAGCAACAGGTTTAATCAGCCCCAGCATTTT. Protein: CASNRFNQPQHF.

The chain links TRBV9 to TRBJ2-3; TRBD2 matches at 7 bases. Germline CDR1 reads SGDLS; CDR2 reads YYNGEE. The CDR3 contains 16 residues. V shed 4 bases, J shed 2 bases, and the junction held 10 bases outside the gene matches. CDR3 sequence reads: CASSFSRDYHTDTQYF. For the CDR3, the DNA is TGTGCCAGCAGCTTCTCCCGGGACTACCACACAGATACGCAGTATTTT.

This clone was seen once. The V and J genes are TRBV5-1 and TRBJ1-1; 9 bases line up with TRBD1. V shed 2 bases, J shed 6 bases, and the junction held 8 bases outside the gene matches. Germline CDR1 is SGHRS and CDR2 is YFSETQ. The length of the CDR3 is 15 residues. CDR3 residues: CASSLSPGQGSEAFF. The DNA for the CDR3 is TGCGCCAGCAGCTTATCCCCGGGACAGGGATCTGAAGCTTTCTTT.

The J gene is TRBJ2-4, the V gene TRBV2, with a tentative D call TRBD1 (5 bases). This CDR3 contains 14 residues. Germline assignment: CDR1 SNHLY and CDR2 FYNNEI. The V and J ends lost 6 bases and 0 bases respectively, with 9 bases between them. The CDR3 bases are TGTGCCAGCAGCCCAGGGTTAGCCAAAAACATTCAGTACTTC. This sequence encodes CASSPGLAKNIQYF.

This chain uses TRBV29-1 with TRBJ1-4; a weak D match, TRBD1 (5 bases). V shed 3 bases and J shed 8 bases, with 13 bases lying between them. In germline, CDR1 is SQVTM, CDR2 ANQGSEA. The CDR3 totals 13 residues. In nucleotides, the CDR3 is TGCAGCGTTGACGGTCCGGGGGGGGAAAAACTGTTTTTT. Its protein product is CSVDGPGGEKLFF.

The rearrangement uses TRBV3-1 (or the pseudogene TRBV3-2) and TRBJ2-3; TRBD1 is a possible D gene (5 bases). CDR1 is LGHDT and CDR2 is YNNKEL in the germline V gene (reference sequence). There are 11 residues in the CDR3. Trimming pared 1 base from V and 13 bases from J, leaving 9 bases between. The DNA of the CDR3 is TGTGCCAGCAGCCAAGTGACAGTAAAGTATTTT. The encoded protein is CASSQVTVKYF.

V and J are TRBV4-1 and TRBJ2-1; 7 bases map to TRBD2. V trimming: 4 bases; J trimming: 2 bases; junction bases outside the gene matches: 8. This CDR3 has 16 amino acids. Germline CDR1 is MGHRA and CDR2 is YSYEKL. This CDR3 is CASSPGISGTYNEQFF. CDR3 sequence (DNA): TGCGCCAGCAGCCCCGGTATAAGCGGGACCTACAATGAGCAGTTCTTC.

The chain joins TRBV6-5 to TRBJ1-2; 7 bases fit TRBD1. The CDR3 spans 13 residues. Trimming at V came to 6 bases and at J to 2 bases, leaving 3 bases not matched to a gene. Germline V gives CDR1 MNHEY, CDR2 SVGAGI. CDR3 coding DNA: TGTGCCAGCAGGTTGACAGGGAACTATGGCTACACCTTC. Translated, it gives CASRLTGNYGYTF.

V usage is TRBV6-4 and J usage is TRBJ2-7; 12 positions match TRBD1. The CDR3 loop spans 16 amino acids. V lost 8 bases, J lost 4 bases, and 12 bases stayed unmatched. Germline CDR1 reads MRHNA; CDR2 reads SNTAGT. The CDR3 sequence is CASGSPLGQGAYEQYF. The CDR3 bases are TGTGCCAGCGGTTCGCCCCTGGGACAGGGGGCATACGAGCAGTACTTC.

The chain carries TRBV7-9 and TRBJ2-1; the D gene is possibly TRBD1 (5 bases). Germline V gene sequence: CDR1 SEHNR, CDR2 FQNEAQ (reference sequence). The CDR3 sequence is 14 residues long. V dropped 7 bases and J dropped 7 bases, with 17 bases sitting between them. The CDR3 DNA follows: TGTGCCAGCACCTGGACCCCAGGGCTGAATGAGCAGTTCTTC. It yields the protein CASTWTPGLNEQFF.

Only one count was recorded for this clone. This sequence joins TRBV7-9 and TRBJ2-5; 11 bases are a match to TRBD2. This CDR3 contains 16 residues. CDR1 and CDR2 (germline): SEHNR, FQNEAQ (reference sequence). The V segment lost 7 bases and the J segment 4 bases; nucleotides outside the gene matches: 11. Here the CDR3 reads CASNPWGLAVGETQYF. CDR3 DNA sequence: TGTGCCAGCAACCCTTGGGGACTAGCGGTTGGAGAGACCCAGTACTTC.

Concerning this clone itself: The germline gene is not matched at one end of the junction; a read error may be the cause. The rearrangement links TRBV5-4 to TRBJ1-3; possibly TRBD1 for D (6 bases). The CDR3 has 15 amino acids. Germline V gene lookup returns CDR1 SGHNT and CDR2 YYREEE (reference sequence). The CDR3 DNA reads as TGTGCCAGCAGCCTGGACAGCTTCTCTAGAAACACCATATATTTT. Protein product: CASSLDSFSRNTIYF.

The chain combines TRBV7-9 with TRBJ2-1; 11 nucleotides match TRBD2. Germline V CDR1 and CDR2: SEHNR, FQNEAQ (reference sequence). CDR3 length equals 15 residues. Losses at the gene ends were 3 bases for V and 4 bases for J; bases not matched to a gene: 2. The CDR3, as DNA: TGTGCCAGCAGCTTGGGACTAGCGGAGTACAATGAGCAGTTCTTC. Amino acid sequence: CASSLGLAEYNEQFF.

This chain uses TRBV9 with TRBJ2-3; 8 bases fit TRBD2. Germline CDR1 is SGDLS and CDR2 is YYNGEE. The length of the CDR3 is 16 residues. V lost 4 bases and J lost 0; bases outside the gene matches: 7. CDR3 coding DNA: TGTGCCAGCAGCCCGGGGGGGACGCCTAGCACAGATACGCAGTATTTT. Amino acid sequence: CASSPGGTPSTDTQYF.

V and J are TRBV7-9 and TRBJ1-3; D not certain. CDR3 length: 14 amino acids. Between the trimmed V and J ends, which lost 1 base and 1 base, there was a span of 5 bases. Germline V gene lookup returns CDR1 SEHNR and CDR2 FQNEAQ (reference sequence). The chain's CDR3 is CASSLEPSGNTIYF. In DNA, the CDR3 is TGTGCCAGCAGCTTAGAGCCGTCTGGAAACACCATATATTTT.